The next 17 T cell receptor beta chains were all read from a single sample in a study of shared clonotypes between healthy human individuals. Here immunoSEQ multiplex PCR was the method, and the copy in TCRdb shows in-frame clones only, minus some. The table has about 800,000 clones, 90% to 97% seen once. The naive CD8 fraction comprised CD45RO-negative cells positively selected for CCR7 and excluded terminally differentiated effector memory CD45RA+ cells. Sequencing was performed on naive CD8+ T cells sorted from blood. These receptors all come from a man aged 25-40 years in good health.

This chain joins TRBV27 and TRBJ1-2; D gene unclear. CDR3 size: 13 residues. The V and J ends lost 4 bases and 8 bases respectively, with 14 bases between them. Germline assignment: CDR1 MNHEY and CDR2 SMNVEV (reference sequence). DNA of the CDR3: TGTGCCAGCAGTTCTCAGGCTCTGGGGGGCTACACCTTC. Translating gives CASSSQALGGYTF.

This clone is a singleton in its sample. The CDR3 protein is CASSLASGTSSYEQYF. In nucleotides, the CDR3 is TGTGCCAGCAGCTTGGCTAGCGGGACCAGCTCCTACGAGCAGTACTTC. This chain joins TRBV7-2 and TRBJ2-7, with 9 bases aligning to TRBD2. From germline, CDR1 is SGHTA and CDR2 FQGNSA. With V trimmed by 3 bases and J by 0 bases, 6 bases remained unmatched. The CDR3 is 16 amino acids.

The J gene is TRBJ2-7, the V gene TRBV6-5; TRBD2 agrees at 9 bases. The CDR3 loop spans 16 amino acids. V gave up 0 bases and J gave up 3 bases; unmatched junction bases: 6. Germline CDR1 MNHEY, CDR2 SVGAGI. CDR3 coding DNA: TGTGCCAGCAGTTACTCGAAGGCTAGCGGGGACTACGAGCAGTACTTC. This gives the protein CASSYSKASGDYEQYF.

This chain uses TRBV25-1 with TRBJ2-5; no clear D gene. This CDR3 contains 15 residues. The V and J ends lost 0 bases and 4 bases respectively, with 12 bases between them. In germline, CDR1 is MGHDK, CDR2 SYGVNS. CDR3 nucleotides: TGTGCCAGCAGTGAATATTTAACAGAAGGAGAGACCCAGTACTTC. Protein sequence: CASSEYLTEGETQYF.

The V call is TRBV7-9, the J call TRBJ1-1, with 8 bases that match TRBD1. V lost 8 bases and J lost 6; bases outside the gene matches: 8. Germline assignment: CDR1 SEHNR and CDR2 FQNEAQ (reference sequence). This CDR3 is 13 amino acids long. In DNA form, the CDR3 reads TGTGCCAGCCGGGCAGGGGGCACCGCTGAAGCTTTCTTT. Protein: CASRAGGTAEAFF.

The CDR3 sequence: CASSFTGINEKLFF. The CDR3 region has the DNA TGTGCCAGCAGCTTCACAGGGATAAATGAAAAACTGTTTTTT. The J gene is TRBJ1-4, the V gene TRBV11-2, with a tentative D call TRBD1 (6 bases). The ends were cut back, 3 bases at V and 5 bases at J, with 10 bases in the middle. Germline V gene data show CDR1 as SGHAT and CDR2 as FQNNGV. CDR3 length: 14 residues.

In DNA form, the CDR3 reads TGTGCCAGCAGCTTAGGGGATGCGGGAGAATGGCGAGGAGATACGCAGTATTTT. It translates to CASSLGDAGEWRGDTQYF. The genes are TRBV7-6 and TRBJ2-3, with 7 bases fitting TRBD2. With 1 base clipped from V and 5 bases from J, the junction kept 15 bases outside the gene matches. Per the germline V gene, CDR1 is SGHVS and CDR2 is FNYEAQ. The CDR3 has 18 amino acids. The full variable domain, its missing parts supplied by reference TRBV7-6 and TRBJ2-3, is GAGVSQSPRYKVTKRGQDVALRCDPISGHVSLYWYRQALGQGPEFLTYFNYEAQQDKSGLPNDRFSAERPEGSISTLTIQRTEQRDSAMYRCASSLGDAGEWRGDTQYFGPGTRLTVL.

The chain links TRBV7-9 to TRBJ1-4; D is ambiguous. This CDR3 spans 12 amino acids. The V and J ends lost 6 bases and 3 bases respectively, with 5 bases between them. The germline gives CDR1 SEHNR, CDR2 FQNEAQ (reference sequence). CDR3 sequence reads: CASRQPNEKLFF. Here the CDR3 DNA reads TGTGCCAGCAGACAGCCTAATGAAAAACTGTTTTTT. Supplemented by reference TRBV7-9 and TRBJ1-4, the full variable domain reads DTGVSQNPRHKITKRGQNVTFRCDPISEHNRLYWYRQTLGQGPEFLTYFQNEAQLEKSRLLSDRFSAERPKGSFSTLEIQRTEQGDSAMYLCASRQPNEKLFFGSGTQLSVL.

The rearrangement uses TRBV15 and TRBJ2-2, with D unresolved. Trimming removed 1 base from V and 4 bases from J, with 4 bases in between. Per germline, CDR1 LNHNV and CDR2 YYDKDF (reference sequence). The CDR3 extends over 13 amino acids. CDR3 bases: TGTGCCACCAGCAGAGCTGTCACCGGGGAGCTGTTTTTT. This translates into CATSRAVTGELFF.

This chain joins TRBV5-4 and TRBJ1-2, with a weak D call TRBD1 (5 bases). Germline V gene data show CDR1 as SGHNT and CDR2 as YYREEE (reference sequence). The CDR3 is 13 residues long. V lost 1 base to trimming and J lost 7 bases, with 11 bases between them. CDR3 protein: CASSLSGGVGYTF. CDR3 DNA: TGTGCCAGCAGCTTGTCGGGGGGAGTTGGCTACACCTTC. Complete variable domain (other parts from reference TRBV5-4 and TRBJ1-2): ETGVTQSPTHLIKTRGQQVTLRCSSQSGHNTVSWYQQALGQGPQFIFQYYREEENGRGNFPPRFSGLQFPNYSSELNVNALELDDSALYLCASSLSGGVGYTFGSGTRLTVV.

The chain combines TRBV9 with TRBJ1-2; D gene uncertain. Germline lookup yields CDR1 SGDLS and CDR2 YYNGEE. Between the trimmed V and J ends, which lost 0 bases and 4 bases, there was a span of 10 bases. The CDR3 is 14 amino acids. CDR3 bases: TGTGCCAGCAGCGTAGGCGGCGGGGTCTATGGCTACACCTTC. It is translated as CASSVGGGVYGYTF.

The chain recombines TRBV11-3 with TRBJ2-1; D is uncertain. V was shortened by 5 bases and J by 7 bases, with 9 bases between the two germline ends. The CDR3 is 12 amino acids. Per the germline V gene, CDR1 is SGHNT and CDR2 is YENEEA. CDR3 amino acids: CASSLYKNEQFF. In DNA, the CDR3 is TGTGCCAGCAGCCTTTATAAAAATGAGCAGTTCTTC.

The CDR3, as DNA: TGCAGCGTTGAAGGGGACAGGGGGCGCACTGAAGCTTTCTTT. The encoded protein is CSVEGDRGRTEAFF. V is TRBV29-1 and J is TRBJ1-1; 12 nucleotides line up with TRBD1. CDR1 and CDR2 (germline): SQVTM, ANQGSEA. The J segment lost 4 bases and the V segment lost 1 base, leaving 1 base of the junction unmatched. CDR3 length: 14 residues.

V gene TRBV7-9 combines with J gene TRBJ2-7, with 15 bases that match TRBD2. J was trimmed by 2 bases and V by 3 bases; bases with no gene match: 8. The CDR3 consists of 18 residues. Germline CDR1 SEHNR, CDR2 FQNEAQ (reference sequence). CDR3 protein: CASSFPGTSGRYPYEQYF. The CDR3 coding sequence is TGTGCCAGCAGCTTTCCCGGGACTAGCGGGAGGTACCCCTACGAGCAGTACTTC. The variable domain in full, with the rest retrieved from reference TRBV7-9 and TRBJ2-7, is DTGVSQNPRHKITKRGQNVTFRCDPISEHNRLYWYRQTLGQGPEFLTYFQNEAQLEKSRLLSDRFSAERPKGSFSTLEIQRTEQGDSAMYLCASSFPGTSGRYPYEQYFGPGTRLTVT.

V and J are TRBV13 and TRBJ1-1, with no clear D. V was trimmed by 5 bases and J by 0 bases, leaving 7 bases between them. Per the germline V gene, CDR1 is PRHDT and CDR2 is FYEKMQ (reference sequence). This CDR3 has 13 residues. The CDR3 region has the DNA TGTGCCAGCAGCGCCACATTGAACACTGAAGCTTTCTTT. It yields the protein CASSATLNTEAFF.

The DNA for the CDR3 is TGTGCCAGCAGCGGGGCCCCGGGCCTTGAGACCCAGTACTTC. This codes for CASSGAPGLETQYF. The rearrangement links TRBV7-6 to TRBJ2-5; TRBD1 is a possible D gene (5 bases). The V gene's germline CDR1 is SGHVS and CDR2 FNYEAQ. Trimming stripped 5 bases from V and 5 bases from J, with 15 bases between. The CDR3 has 14 amino acids.

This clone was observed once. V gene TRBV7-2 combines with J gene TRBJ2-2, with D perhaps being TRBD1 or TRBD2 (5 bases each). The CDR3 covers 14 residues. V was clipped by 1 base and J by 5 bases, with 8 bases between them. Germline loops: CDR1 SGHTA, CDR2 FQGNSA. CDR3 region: CASSLGGATGELFF. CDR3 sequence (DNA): TGTGCCAGCAGCTTAGGAGGGGCAACCGGGGAGCTGTTTTTT.